The sequence of this TCR beta chain was determined in a study of T-cell memory formation after mild COVID-19. Overall study context: Each donor largely had its own TCR clusters. Findings of the study overall: Shrinking CD4+ clones were chiefly CM and EM; CD8+ ones were chiefly EMRA. A second wave expanding day 15 to 37 was CD4+-biased; contracting clones were balanced.

The sample holds many counts of this clonotype. What it recognizes is unknown. The germline V gene has CDR1 DFQATT and CDR2 SNEGSKA (reference sequence). The J segment lost 2 bases and the V segment lost 5 bases, leaving 8 bases of the junction unmatched. This CDR3 has 14 amino acids. Each CDR3 protein gets one entry after TCRdb re-called the 5' RACE reads with MiXCR. The sample lists under 250,000 distinct CDR3 sequences, 15% occurring once. The sample comprised PBMCs or a T cell subset sorted from them (not recorded which). The rearrangement joins TRBV20-1 to TRBJ1-1, with 7 bases lining up with TRBD1. The receptor was derived from an adult woman who had mild COVID-19 (a few samples of this study predate the infection). Cell type and time point are not known. The CDR3 DNA sequence: TGCAGTGCTTTACCGGGACAGCCTAACACTGAAGCTTTCTTT. Residues: CSALPGQPNTEAFF.